The 30 T cell receptor beta chains in this list originate from one sample, sequenced in a study of blood T cell repertoires in COVID-19. The method was immunoSEQ multiplex PCR; TCRdb's version includes in-frame clones alone and lacks a portion of them. The profile shows some 350,000 clones, approximately 90% of them singletons. Sequenced material: peripheral blood. The receptors here all came from a woman in her late teens or twenties who had recovered from COVID-19.

The chain combines TRBV7-9 with TRBJ2-3, with D unresolved. This CDR3 region has 12 residues. Trimming removed 6 bases from V and 3 bases from J, with 7 bases in between. Germline CDR1 SEHNR, CDR2 FQNEAQ (reference sequence). DNA for the CDR3: TGTGCCAGCAGGGCGGATACAGATACGCAGTATTTT. It encodes CASRADTDTQYF.

J is TRBJ2-3 and V is TRBV6-5; the match to TRBD2 covers 14 bases. Germline V gene lookup returns CDR1 MNHEY and CDR2 SVGAGI. This CDR3 contains 15 residues. Trimming removed 5 bases from V and 5 bases from J; junction bases left unmatched: 3. DNA of the CDR3: TGTGCCAGCAGTCCGACTAGCGGGAGGGGAGATACGCAGTATTTT. It specifies CASSPTSGRGDTQYF.

The chain combines TRBV12-3 or TRBV12-4 with TRBJ1-2, with 10 bases that match TRBD1. V lost 8 bases to trimming and J lost 1 base; unmatched junction nucleotides: 1. There are 13 residues in the CDR3. CDR3 DNA: TGTGCCAGCGGGGACAGGGGTAACTATGGCTACACCTTC. Protein: CASGDRGNYGYTF.

The chain recombines TRBV7-9 with TRBJ2-2, with a possible D match to TRBD2 (5 bases). Germline CDR1 SEHNR, CDR2 FQNEAQ (reference sequence). The V and J ends lost 3 bases and 4 bases respectively, with 9 bases between them. This CDR3 spans 14 amino acids. The CDR3 protein is CASSFLRGTGELFF. The CDR3 DNA reads TGTGCCAGCAGCTTTTTACGGGGCACCGGGGAGCTGTTTTTT.

The chain carries TRBV19 and TRBJ1-6; no clear D gene. CDR3 length: 15 residues. Trimming pared 3 bases from V and 6 bases from J, leaving 12 bases between. Per germline, CDR1 LNHDA and CDR2 SQIVND (reference sequence). CDR3 DNA: TGTGCCAGTAGTATTACCGGGGTCGGTAATTCACCCCTCCACTTT. As protein: CASSITGVGNSPLHF.

The chain carries TRBV7-9 and TRBJ1-1; no reliable D call. Germline CDR1 is SEHNR and CDR2 is FQNEAQ (reference sequence). This CDR3 region has 13 residues. The V end was cut by 5 bases, the J end by 7 bases, with 14 bases between. The CDR3 region is CASSLGRAVEAFF. The CDR3, as DNA: TGTGCCAGCAGCCTAGGGAGGGCAGTTGAAGCTTTCTTT. The variable domain in full, with the rest retrieved from reference TRBV7-9 and TRBJ1-1, is DTGVSQNPRHKITKRGQNVTFRCDPISEHNRLYWYRQTLGQGPEFLTYFQNEAQLEKSRLLSDRFSAERPKGSFSTLEIQRTEQGDSAMYLCASSLGRAVEAFFGQGTRLTVV.

The sample holds one count of this clone. The gene calls are TRBV5-1 and TRBJ1-3; TRBD1 matches 10 bases. Germline values: CDR1 SGHRS, CDR2 YFSETQ. The CDR3 spans 15 residues. The V and J ends lost 5 bases and 4 bases, in that order; junction bases with no gene match: 6. The CDR3: CASSRDRGTGNTIYF. In nucleotides, the CDR3 is TGCGCCAGCAGTAGGGACAGGGGCACAGGAAACACCATATATTTT.

The chain has TRBV5-4 and TRBJ2-5, with a possible D match to TRBD2 (6 bases). The V end was cut by 8 bases, the J end by 3 bases, with 17 bases between. This CDR3 spans 14 amino acids. Germline V lookup: CDR1 SGHNT, CDR2 YYREEE (reference sequence). The CDR3 is CARGRDQGKETQYF. CDR3 DNA sequence: TGTGCCAGGGGGCGGGACCAGGGCAAAGAGACCCAGTACTTC.

The chain links TRBV21-1 to TRBJ2-7; the DNA was not used to check the table's D call, TRBD1. TRBV21-1 is marked as a pseudogene. The CDR3 loop spans 17 amino acids. The CDR3 protein is CASSKEFRDREKNEQYV. In DNA, the CDR3 is TGTGCCAGCAGCAAAGAGTTCCGGGACAGGGAAAAAAACGAGCAGTACGTC.

CDR3 nucleotides: TGTGCCAGCAGCTCCGGGACAGGGCTCAATGAGCAGTTCTTC. Translation gives CASSSGTGLNEQFF. This sequence joins TRBV7-2 and TRBJ2-1; TRBD1 matches at 9 bases. The CDR3 covers 14 residues. CDR1 and CDR2 (germline): SGHTA, FQGNSA. With 4 bases clipped from V and 6 bases from J, the junction kept 4 bases outside the gene matches.

This clone has just one count. The chain couples TRBV9 to TRBJ2-1; 9 nucleotides line up with TRBD1. The junction had 13 bases not matched to a gene; V was cut back by 3 bases and J by 9 bases. The germline CDR1 and CDR2 sequences are SGDLS and YYNGEE. CDR3 length: 16 residues. The CDR3 DNA follows: TGTGCCAGCAGCGAGCTTTGGGGACAGGGTAGGCTTGAGCAGTTCTTC. It specifies CASSELWGQGRLEQFF.

This chain's CDR3 is CASSLRTGKEDGYTF. In DNA, the CDR3 is TGCGCCAGCAGCTTAAGGACAGGGAAAGAGGATGGCTACACCTTC. V gene TRBV5-1 combines with J gene TRBJ1-2; TRBD1 agrees at 8 bases. This CDR3 has 15 residues. Germline V gives CDR1 SGHRS, CDR2 YFSETQ. The V segment lost 2 bases and the J segment 6 bases; nucleotides outside the gene matches: 9.

The chain carries TRBV6-6 and TRBJ2-4, with D possibly being TRBD1 (7 bases). Germline assignment: CDR1 MNHNY and CDR2 SVGAGI (reference sequence). The CDR3 consists of 18 residues. The V gene lost 5 bases and the J gene lost 3 bases, with 23 bases spanning the gap. The CDR3 coding sequence is TGTGCCAGCAGTCCGCGGACAGGAGGGATAGATGGCAAAAACATTCAGTACTTC. This sequence encodes CASSPRTGGIDGKNIQYF.

The rearrangement links TRBV5-1 to TRBJ1-1; 8 bases are a match to TRBD1. Trimming cost V 5 bases and J 2 bases; bases outside gene matches: 5. The CDR3 is 14 residues long. Per germline, CDR1 SGHRS and CDR2 YFSETQ. CDR3 sequence (DNA): TGCGCCAGCAGGGCCGGGACAGGAAACACTGAAGCTTTCTTT. This translates into CASRAGTGNTEAFF.

The chain recombines TRBV20-1 with TRBJ2-7; D gene unclear. In germline, CDR1 is DFQATT, CDR2 SNEGSKA (reference sequence). The CDR3 contains 11 residues. The ends were cut back, 7 bases at V and 7 bases at J, with 14 bases in the middle. CDR3 amino acids: CSVASGQEQYV. The DNA for the CDR3 is TGCAGTGTGGCGAGTGGGCAGGAGCAGTACGTC.

The V gene is TRBV3-1 (or the pseudogene TRBV3-2), the J gene TRBJ2-2, with 8 bases fitting TRBD1. This CDR3 has 22 amino acids. Germline loops: CDR1 LGHDT, CDR2 YNNKEL (reference sequence). V trimming: 2 bases; J trimming: 0 bases; junction bases outside the gene matches: 20. The CDR3 region has the DNA TGTGCCAGCAGCCAATCCGAGGTGTGCGGCAGGGGGCCATGTTCGAACACCGGGGAGCTGTTTTTT. Protein: CASSQSEVCGRGPCSNTGELFF.

This chain uses TRBV10-3 with TRBJ2-1; weak D call: TRBD2 (6 bases). The V gene's germline CDR1 is ENHRY and CDR2 SYGVKD. The length of the CDR3 is 13 residues. The V and J ends lost 8 bases and 2 bases respectively, with 10 bases between them. The DNA for the CDR3 is TGTGCCATCGATAGCGGAGCCTACAATGAGCAGTTCTTC. It encodes CAIDSGAYNEQFF.

This clone was seen a single time. V usage is TRBV6-5 and J usage is TRBJ1-4, with TRBD1 identical over 7 bases. V was clipped by 6 bases and J by 5 bases; unmatched bases: 9. Germline lookup yields CDR1 MNHEY and CDR2 SVGAGI. The CDR3 totals 15 residues. The CDR3 region is CASSLHRDRNEKLFF. The CDR3, as DNA: TGTGCCAGCAGCTTACACCGGGACAGAAATGAAAAACTGTTTTTT.

The chain couples TRBV10-3 to TRBJ2-3; 8 nucleotides match TRBD1. Germline assignment: CDR1 ENHRY and CDR2 SYGVKD. J gave up 2 bases and V 4 bases, and 8 bases lay outside the gene matches. The CDR3 extends over 16 amino acids. The CDR3 nucleotides are TGTGCCATCAGTGCCCGGACAGGGCCGGTCACAGATACGCAGTATTTT. Translated, it gives CAISARTGPVTDTQYF.

The chain couples TRBV12-1 to TRBJ1-2; TRBD1, the table's D call, lacks a check against the DNA. TRBV12-1 is described as a pseudogene. The CDR3 runs to 15 residues. The CDR3 nucleotides read TGTGCCAGCAGCCTAAACGGACAGGGCACCTATGGCTACACCTTC. Translation gives CASSLNGQGTYGYTF.

This clone was recorded once. The V call is TRBV9, the J call TRBJ2-1; TRBD2 might be the D (5 bases). Germline lookup yields CDR1 SGDLS and CDR2 YYNGEE. This CDR3 has 13 amino acids. The V end lost 3 bases, the J end lost 15 bases, and 19 bases lay between the germline ends. DNA for the CDR3: TGTGCCAGCAGCGGCGGGCCCTCCCCCTTGGCGTTCTTC. The encoded protein is CASSGGPSPLAFF.

This clone was counted once. This clone may be a read error of a much larger clone one base away. This rearrangement joins TRBV28 to TRBJ2-6; a weak D match, TRBD1 (6 bases). Germline CDR1 MDHEN, CDR2 SYDVKM. The CDR3 runs 15 residues. V lost 6 bases and J 0 bases, leaving 9 bases between the germline ends. CDR3 nucleotide sequence: TGTGCCAGCAGCATGGACAGCTCTGGGGCCAACGTCCTGACTTTC. As protein: CASSMDSSGANVLTF.

V is TRBV9 and J is TRBJ2-2; 7 bases match TRBD1. This CDR3 has 16 residues. V lost 4 bases to trimming and J lost 0 bases; unmatched junction nucleotides: 6. Per germline, CDR1 SGDLS and CDR2 YYNGEE. The CDR3 DNA follows: TGTGCCAGCAGCCCTGGGGACAGAGCGAACACCGGGGAGCTGTTTTTT. Protein sequence: CASSPGDRANTGELFF.

The chain recombines TRBV6-4 with TRBJ2-6; no definite D call. CDR1 and CDR2 (germline): MRHNA, SNTAGT. V gave up 5 bases and J gave up 2 bases, with 7 bases separating them. The CDR3 length is 14 residues. The CDR3 DNA sequence: TGTGCCAGCAGTCCCCTAACTGGGGCCAACGTCCTGACTTTC. The encoded protein is CASSPLTGANVLTF.

The gene calls are TRBV5-1 and TRBJ1-1, with 9 bases lining up with TRBD1. Trimming removed 4 bases from V and 0 bases from J; junction bases left unmatched: 7. Germline V gene sequence: CDR1 SGHRS, CDR2 YFSETQ. This CDR3 spans 16 amino acids. CDR3 residues: CASSMGQGGVNTEAFF. The CDR3 DNA sequence: TGCGCCAGCAGCATGGGACAGGGTGGCGTGAACACTGAAGCTTTCTTT.

The V and J genes are TRBV5-1 and TRBJ2-1, with D possibly TRBD2 on 6 matching bases. Germline CDR1 reads SGHRS; CDR2 reads YFSETQ. V lost 5 bases to trimming and J lost 7 bases, with 19 bases between them. The CDR3 has 15 residues. The CDR3 loop reads CASSSHRLGANEQFF. CDR3 coding DNA: TGCGCCAGCAGTTCCCACCGACTAGGGGCAAATGAGCAGTTCTTC.

The genes are TRBV25-1 and TRBJ1-5, with a weak D call TRBD1 (6 bases). Germline loops: CDR1 MGHDK, CDR2 SYGVNS. The CDR3 runs 15 residues. The ends were cut back, 3 bases at V and 5 bases at J, with 14 bases in the middle. The CDR3 DNA sequence: TGTGCCAGCAGTGAGACAGGAGTCTCTCATCAGCCCCAGCATTTT. This gives the protein CASSETGVSHQPQHF.

This chain links TRBV18 with TRBJ1-5, with D uncertain. This CDR3 has 15 residues. Germline lookup yields CDR1 KGHSH and CDR2 LQKENI. Trimming pared 5 bases from V and 7 bases from J, leaving 18 bases between. Written as DNA, the CDR3 is TGTGCCAGCTCAACCCTGGAGGGCGGGCGACAGCCCCAGCATTTT. Translating it yields CASSTLEGGRQPQHF.

Here the CDR3 DNA reads TGTGCCAGCAGCTTGGATGGGGACAGCTGGCGGCCCCAGCATTTT. This encodes CASSLDGDSWRPQHF. V is TRBV5-5 and J is TRBJ1-5; TRBD1 matches 7 bases. Germline V gene data show CDR1 as SGHKS and CDR2 as YYEKEE (reference sequence). Losses at the gene ends were 0 bases for V and 9 bases for J; bases not matched to a gene: 9. CDR3 length equals 15 residues.

The chain joins TRBV5-4 to TRBJ1-2; 8 bases are a match to TRBD1. Per the germline V gene, CDR1 is SGHNT and CDR2 is YYREEE (reference sequence). The V and J ends lost 3 bases and 0 bases, in that order; junction bases with no gene match: 4. This CDR3 region has 15 residues. The CDR3 here is CASSSGQGPNYGYTF. The CDR3 region has the DNA TGTGCCAGCAGCTCCGGACAGGGCCCTAACTATGGCTACACCTTC.